This passage covers 15 T cell receptor beta chains from one sample sequenced in a study of post-analysis software for immune sequencing data. The study, taken as a whole, reports: Patients carried 4 or 5 TRBV segments more frequently than controls did, and TRBV5-6, TRBV5-1 and TRBV20-1 were among them.

Researchers reported that TCR beta cDNA libraries carried unique molecular identifiers. TCRdb fed the PCR reads into MiXCR, producing one record per CDR3 protein. In the table there are hundreds of thousands of distinct CDR3 sequences, around 47% of which are singletons. No antigen has been identified for these receptors. Sequenced material: blood. These receptors all come from a girl aged 10-17 years with multiple sclerosis.

In this sample, this clonotype turned up a few times. The J gene is TRBJ2-1, the V gene TRBV7-2; 7 nucleotides line up with TRBD1. After removal of 6 bases from V and 4 bases from J, the junction contained 6 bases not matched to a gene. The CDR3 is 14 residues long. CDR1 SGHTA and CDR2 FQGNSA come from the germline V gene. CDR3 sequence (DNA): TGTGCCAGCAGGCCTAGGGGACAGTACAATGAGCAGTTCTTC. As protein: CASRPRGQYNEQFF.

V is TRBV20-1 and J is TRBJ1-5, with D uncertain. The germline gives CDR1 DFQATT, CDR2 SNEGSKA (reference sequence). With 3 bases removed from V and 2 bases from J, the gap between germline ends came to 11 bases. CDR3 length: 14 amino acids. CDR3 region: CSASRGGRNQPQHF. The CDR3 nucleotides read TGCAGTGCTAGTCGGGGTGGGCGCAATCAGCCCCAGCATTTT.

This clonotype was detected only a few times. The chain joins TRBV10-2 to TRBJ2-7; the D gene is possibly TRBD2 (5 bases). Germline CDR1 WSHSY, CDR2 SAAADI. The CDR3 extends over 16 amino acids. V lost 0 bases and J 1 base, leaving 13 bases between the germline ends. CDR3 coding DNA: TGCGCCAGCAGTGAGTCGAACTTTCGGGGTTCCTACGAGCAGTACTTC. This gives the protein CASSESNFRGSYEQYF.

A few counts support this clonotype. The V call is TRBV29-1, the J call TRBJ2-7, with 10 bases fitting TRBD2. CDR1 is SQVTM, CDR2 ANQGSEA, per germline. The CDR3 length is 16 residues. Losses at the gene ends were 1 base for V and 4 bases for J; bases not matched to a gene: 10. The CDR3 nucleotides read TGCAGCGTTGAAGTAGCGGGAGGTCACCTAATTTACGAGCAGTACTTC. Translating gives CSVEVAGGHLIYEQYF.

The rearrangement joins TRBV13 to TRBJ1-1; D unresolved. V gave up 5 bases and J gave up 6 bases, with 16 bases separating them. Germline V gives CDR1 PRHDT, CDR2 FYEKMQ (reference sequence). The CDR3 extends over 14 amino acids. The CDR3 is CASSRARVRAEAFF. DNA for the CDR3: TGTGCCAGCAGCAGGGCTAGGGTCCGGGCTGAAGCTTTCTTT. Full variable domain (rest looked up from reference TRBV13 and TRBJ1-1): AAGVIQSPRHLIKEKRETATLKCYPIPRHDTVYWYQQGPGQDPQFLISFYEKMQSDKGSIPDRFSAQQFSDYHSELNMSSLELGDSALYFCASSRARVRAEAFFGQGTRLTVV.

The count of this clonotype is one. V usage is TRBV7-3 and J usage is TRBJ2-2, with 8 bases lining up with TRBD1. The CDR3 runs 15 residues. Losses at the gene ends were 2 bases for V and 4 bases for J; bases not matched to a gene: 3. In germline, CDR1 is SGHTA, CDR2 FQGTGA. The CDR3: CASSLPQGATGELFF. The DNA for the CDR3 is TGTGCCAGCAGCTTACCCCAGGGGGCCACCGGGGAGCTGTTTTTT. Filled out from reference TRBV7-3 and TRBJ2-2, the complete variable domain reads GAGVSQTPSNKVTEKGKYVELRCDPISGHTALYWYRQSLGQGPEFLIYFQGTGAADDSGLPNDRFFAVRPEGSVSTLKIQRTERGDSAVYLCASSLPQGATGELFFGEGSRLTVL.

This clonotype is a singleton in its sample. The J gene is TRBJ2-3, the V gene TRBV6-4; no definite D call. The V gene lost 4 bases and the J gene lost 2 bases, with 10 bases spanning the gap. Germline CDR1 reads MRHNA; CDR2 reads SNTAGT. The CDR3 runs 14 residues. CDR3 DNA: TGTGCCAGCAGTGTAACATCACTCACAGATACGCAGTATTTT. It specifies CASSVTSLTDTQYF.

The chain couples TRBV4-1 to TRBJ2-7; D is possibly TRBD2 (6 bases). Germline CDR1 is MGHRA and CDR2 is YSYEKL. The CDR3 has 14 amino acids. The V end was cut by 4 bases, the J end by 4 bases, with 14 bases between. The CDR3 sequence is CASSLRTGDYEQYF. The CDR3 nucleotides read TGCGCCAGCAGCCTCCGGACGGGAGATTACGAGCAGTACTTC.

This chain links TRBV7-9 with TRBJ2-3; D perhaps matches TRBD1 (6 bases). The V and J ends lost 5 bases and 4 bases respectively, with 22 bases between them. The CDR3 totals 17 residues. Germline V gene lookup returns CDR1 SEHNR and CDR2 FQNEAQ (reference sequence). CDR3 DNA: TGTGCCAGCAGCCACGACCGGGACAAGGACGGGGCAGATACGCAGTATTTT. Translated: CASSHDRDKDGADTQYF.

The rearrangement joins TRBV7-2 to TRBJ1-4; D is possibly TRBD1 (5 bases). V gave up 5 bases and J gave up 6 bases, with 13 bases separating them. Germline V gene data show CDR1 as SGHTA and CDR2 as FQGNSA. The CDR3 loop spans 14 amino acids. CDR3 sequence: CASSGAGVYEKLFF. CDR3 coding DNA: TGTGCCAGCAGCGGGGCTGGGGTTTATGAAAAACTGTTTTTT.

V usage is TRBV10-1 and J usage is TRBJ2-1; D ambiguous. The CDR3 has 15 amino acids. V lost 0 bases to trimming and J lost 7 bases, with 13 bases between them. CDR1 WNHNN and CDR2 SYGVQD come from the germline V gene (reference sequence). DNA for the CDR3: TGCGCCAGCAGTGAGTCGGCGGTGGGCTGGAATGAGCAGTTCTTC. Translated: CASSESAVGWNEQFF.

On this clonotype itself: Compared with germline, one end of the junction differs, possibly owing to a read error. This rearrangement joins TRBV12-3 or TRBV12-4 to TRBJ1-1, with D maybe TRBD1 (5 bases). The CDR3 spans 11 residues. The CDR3 sequence: CVSRPGGEAFF. CDR3 in DNA: TGTGTCAGCAGACCTGGGGGTGAAGCTTTCTTT.

The chain is built from TRBV10-1 and TRBJ2-2; maybe TRBD2 (5 bases). V was clipped by 2 bases and J by 9 bases, with 7 bases between them. This CDR3 is 12 amino acids long. CDR1 is WNHNN and CDR2 is SYGVQD in the germline V gene (reference sequence). The chain's CDR3 is CASSEEGWELFF. CDR3 coding DNA: TGCGCCAGCAGTGAGGAGGGCTGGGAGCTGTTTTTT.

This clonotype turned up a few times. The genes are TRBV6-1 and TRBJ2-3, with D perhaps matching TRBD2 (5 bases). The CDR3 is made up of 16 amino acids. From germline, CDR1 is MNHNS and CDR2 SASEGT. Trimming pared 1 base from V and 1 base from J, leaving 12 bases between. The CDR3 loop reads CASSEGTGLGTDTQYF. The CDR3 nucleotides read TGTGCCAGCAGTGAAGGGACGGGATTAGGCACAGATACGCAGTATTTT.

The gene calls are TRBV7-2 and TRBJ1-1, with D possibly TRBD1 on 5 matching bases. V was clipped by 5 bases and J by 5 bases, with 15 bases between them. The V gene's germline CDR1 is SGHTA and CDR2 FQGNSA. The CDR3 covers 14 residues. The CDR3 coding sequence is TGTGCCAGCAGCCCGGGGCGTCGGGGAACTGAAGCTTTCTTT. This gives the protein CASSPGRRGTEAFF. Together with reference TRBV7-2 and TRBJ1-1, the CDR3 gives the full variable domain: GAGVSQSPSNKVTEKGKDVELRCDPISGHTALYWYRQSLGQGLEFLIYFQGNSAPDKSGLPSDRFSAERTGGSVSTLTIQRTQQEDSAVYLCASSPGRRGTEAFFGQGTRLTVV.